The subject of this entry is one TCR beta chain. What this receptor recognizes is not known. No much larger clonotype is one base removed from it; base qualities were not supplied. This record comes from a study of identical twins (dated by TCRdb to the mid-2010s). Some background on the complete study: To test whether fetal clonotypes persist, this study deep-sequenced TCR alpha and beta repertoires from monozygotic twins, from unrelated adults of various ages, and from cord blood. To rule out contamination, the twin experiments were replicated at different times with different library preparation protocols. What the authors observed across the whole study: A weaker excess of twin sharing was found in beta out-of-frame sequences because the signal-to-noise ratio was lowered by fewer shared sequences. Zero-insertion analyses could be partly confounded by invariant T cells such as MAIT and iNKT, although diverse VJ usage argued against such confounding for most clonotypes. Fewer insertions were carried by abundant cord blood beta clonotypes; a weaker similar trend was observed in young adult naive repertoires, while no such trend was observed in memory repertoires. Out-of-frame TCR alpha sequences shared between twins showed an excess of low generation-probability sequences compared with coincidental sharing between unrelated individuals. Because the same donors could not be followed over many years, the conclusions relied on cross-sectional statistical analysis. Recombination models systematically underestimated out-of-frame TCR alpha sharing in monozygotic twins but agreed with sharing between unrelated individuals.

The CDR3 goes from the cysteine to the phenylalanine over 12 residues. The only DNA kept is the CDR3, 36 bases in frame from the first base. V is clipped by 6 bases and J by 6 bases, and the sequence between their germline boundaries is 10 bases long. Based on the germline V gene, the CDR1 and CDR2 sequences are SNHLY and FYNNEI. Libraries were built with 5' RACE. The sequencer was an Illumina HiSeq 2000. Template switching added a universal primer binding site, and the final cDNA carried a unique molecular identifier that allowed TCR cDNA molecules to be counted accurately. First-strand cDNA for TCR alpha and beta chains was synthesized from specific primers in the conserved constant-segment region. To control for contamination, every cDNA library carried two barcodes: a SMART-Mk sample barcode plus Illumina barcodes. Two successive PCR steps introduced TruSeq adapter sequences along with Illumina sample barcodes. TCR alpha and beta cDNA libraries were sequenced on the Illumina HiSeq platform with custom primers. For the original study's pipeline: Raw reads were processed with MiGEC to extract unique molecular identifiers, and MiXCR was used to determine CDR3 positions. Recombination models were inferred per individual with the repgenHMM and IGoR tools using an EM algorithm. Shared clonotype analysis was performed with the tcR package in R, normalizing sharing by the product of cloneset sizes. To study raw recombination without the effects of thymic and clonal selection, out-of-frame nonproductive sequences were analyzed. The public reads were quality trimmed at Q25 with fastp and then assembled into clones with MiXCR by TCRdb, keeping productive beta chains. Here each entry gathers all rows of one CDR3 protein and keeps the most common genes and DNA. TCRdb assigned the V and J calls; the authors' analysis was not used. Across this sample there are approximately 280,000 distinct CDR3 sequences, with more than 6.5% seen only once. The ten largest make up less than 2.5% of the sample.

Every donor in the study was a healthy Caucasian. The twin cohort comprised three pairs of female monozygotic twins, all aged about 18 to 29 years. Miltenyi CD45RO+ enrichment and human naive T-cell isolation kits were used to isolate memory (CD45RO+) and naive T cells from PBMC. These data were also filed under a second study, of yellow fever vaccine responses in identical twins. The second investigation adds: The authors reported that the T cell response to vaccination in identical twins appeared partly convergent and partly personalized. In identical twins, the study followed T cell clones that responded to the vaccine with precision.

The chain is assembled from TRBV2 and TRBJ2-3; the D gene is unclear. Specimen: memory (CD45RO+) T cells sorted from blood. The sample's cell subset or site label, decoded: CD45RO+ enriched T cells. The origin of this receptor is a woman younger than 35 in good health. This receptor has the CDR3 CASSPNRDTQYF. The nucleotide sequence is TGTGCCAGCAGCCCAAACCGGGATACGCAGTATTTT.